A single sample gave rise to the 25 T cell receptor beta chains below, sequenced in a study of monozygotic twins with inflammatory bowel disease. Using the 5' RACE reads, TCRdb records one entry per CDR3 protein without DNA. This listing includes around 380,000 distinct CDR3 sequences. The sequenced sample consisted of blood. The receptors were sampled from a human donor with ulcerative colitis or Crohn's disease, or a healthy co-twin of an affected twin (not recorded which).

The chain is built from TRBV18 and TRBJ1-1; TCRdb designates TRBD1, a call that cannot be tested without DNA. The CDR3 length is 14 residues. CDR1 is KGHSH, CDR2 LQKENI, per germline. This CDR3 is CASSPPKQGSEAFF.

The chain uses TRBV5-5 and TRBJ2-5; TCRdb's D gene call, TRBD2, goes unchecked for lack of DNA. Germline values: CDR1 SGHKS, CDR2 YYEKEE (reference sequence). The CDR3 extends over 15 amino acids. CDR3 sequence: CASSLPGGRQETQYF.

The rearrangement links TRBV12-3 or TRBV12-4 to TRBJ2-5; the TCRdb D gene call, TRBD1, has no DNA to confirm it. This CDR3 has 13 amino acids. This CDR3 reads CASSWDSEETQYF.

This rearrangement joins TRBV12-3 or TRBV12-4 to TRBJ1-5; TCRdb's D gene call, TRBD1, goes unchecked for lack of DNA. The CDR3 has 15 residues. CDR3 loop: CASSRDRASNQPQHF.

The CDR3: CASSSSRQANTEAFF. The genes are TRBV3-1 and TRBJ1-1. The CDR3 sequence is 15 residues long. Per germline, CDR1 LGHDT and CDR2 YNNKEL (reference sequence).

The V gene is TRBV5-1, the J gene TRBJ2-5; there is no DNA to check the TCRdb D call of TRBD1. From germline, CDR1 is SGHRS and CDR2 YFSETQ. The length of the CDR3 is 16 residues. This CDR3 reads CASSASGTVPQETQYF.

V and J are TRBV20-1 and TRBJ2-3; TCRdb calls TRBD2, which cannot be checked without DNA. The CDR3 length is 14 residues. Germline-derived CDR1 and CDR2 are DFQATT and SNEGSKA (reference sequence). The chain's CDR3 is CSAQVAGRTDTQYF.

The CDR3 here is CASSFGQSEAFF. The chain uses TRBV7-2 and TRBJ1-1; the TCRdb call, TRBD1, lacks DNA for checking. The CDR3 totals 12 residues. Per the germline V gene, CDR1 is SGHTA and CDR2 is FQGNSA.

The chain joins TRBV10-1 to TRBJ2-5; the TCRdb call, TRBD2, lacks DNA for checking. CDR1 is WNHNN and CDR2 is SYGVQD in the germline V gene (reference sequence). CDR3 length: 15 residues. The CDR3 sequence: CASSELGEGLETQYF.

The chain couples TRBV6-4 to TRBJ2-5; there is no DNA to check the TCRdb D call of TRBD1. The CDR3 loop spans 13 amino acids. Germline V lookup: CDR1 MRHNA, CDR2 SNTAGT. The CDR3 loop reads CASSPDRQETQYF.

The chain has TRBV20-1 and TRBJ2-3; TCRdb names TRBD1, which stays unverified in the absence of DNA. Per germline, CDR1 DFQATT and CDR2 SNEGSKA (reference sequence). The CDR3 loop spans 15 amino acids. CDR3 sequence reads: CSRQGGQGEADTQYF.

This chain joins TRBV5-1 and TRBJ1-2; without DNA, the TCRdb call of TRBD1 cannot be checked. Per the germline V gene, CDR1 is SGHRS and CDR2 is YFSETQ. This CDR3 spans 12 amino acids. The CDR3 region is CASSFDRGGYTF.

J is TRBJ1-3 and V is TRBV3-1. The CDR3 is made up of 15 amino acids. Germline V gene data show CDR1 as LGHDT and CDR2 as YNNKEL (reference sequence). CDR3 protein: CASSQETLTGNTIYF.

The chain joins TRBV7-8 to TRBJ1-4; checking the TCRdb D call of TRBD1 is not possible without DNA. CDR1 is SGHVS and CDR2 is FQNEAQ in the germline V gene. The length of the CDR3 is 16 residues. The CDR3 protein is CASSLQPGTGGGKLFF.

The gene calls are TRBV12-3 or TRBV12-4 and TRBJ2-3; TCRdb indicates TRBD1, and absent DNA this call remains unverified. The CDR3 is 13 amino acids. CDR3 region: CASSWGSTDTQYF.

The rearrangement joins TRBV20-1 to TRBJ1-3; TCRdb picks TRBD1, but there is no DNA to check that call. The germline V gene encodes CDR1 DFQATT and CDR2 SNEGSKA (reference sequence). The CDR3 is 15 residues long. The CDR3 is CSARDLRGSGNTIYF.

The rearrangement uses TRBV5-1 and TRBJ1-1. This CDR3 is 16 amino acids long. Per germline, CDR1 SGHRS and CDR2 YFSETQ. The CDR3 sequence is CASSLDGQPINTEAFF.

The chain recombines TRBV3-1 with TRBJ2-7. This CDR3 is 13 amino acids long. Germline V gives CDR1 LGHDT, CDR2 YNNKEL (reference sequence). The CDR3: CASSQGRDGEQYF.

This chain joins TRBV4-2 and TRBJ2-3; TCRdb picks TRBD2, but there is no DNA to check that call. The CDR3 runs 21 residues. Germline lookup yields CDR1 LGHNA and CDR2 YNFKEQ. CDR3 amino acids: CASSQEGGGMRRGDRTDTQYF.

V gene TRBV6-5 combines with J gene TRBJ2-7. The CDR3 runs 12 residues. Per germline, CDR1 MNHEY and CDR2 SVGAGI. CDR3: CASSSGGPEQYF.

V is TRBV4-1 and J is TRBJ2-3; checking the TCRdb D call of TRBD2 is not possible without DNA. The CDR3 loop spans 18 amino acids. Germline-derived CDR1 and CDR2 are MGHRA and YSYEKL. The CDR3: CASSQEGTSGETADTQYF.

The rearrangement links TRBV7-2 to TRBJ2-7; as DNA is missing, the TRBD2 call by TCRdb cannot be tested. The CDR3 is 16 residues long. Germline values: CDR1 SGHTA, CDR2 FQGNSA. CDR3 loop: CASSLGGLAQRYEQYF.

The V gene is TRBV5-1, the J gene TRBJ1-1; TCRdb lists TRBD1, though no DNA is available to test this call. The CDR3 extends over 14 amino acids. Germline loops: CDR1 SGHRS, CDR2 YFSETQ. The CDR3: CASSLGQGSQGAFF.

This sequence joins TRBV6-2 or TRBV6-3 and TRBJ2-1; TCRdb outputs TRBD1, but without DNA this stays unchecked. Germline V lookup: CDR1 MNHEY, CDR2 SVGEGT. The CDR3 contains 15 residues. The CDR3 sequence: CASSRDKSSYNEQFF.

This chain uses TRBV10-3 with TRBJ2-1; as DNA is missing, the TRBD2 call by TCRdb cannot be tested. This CDR3 is 15 amino acids long. Germline CDR1 and CDR2: ENHRY and SYGVKD. This CDR3 reads CAISELAGASDEQFF.